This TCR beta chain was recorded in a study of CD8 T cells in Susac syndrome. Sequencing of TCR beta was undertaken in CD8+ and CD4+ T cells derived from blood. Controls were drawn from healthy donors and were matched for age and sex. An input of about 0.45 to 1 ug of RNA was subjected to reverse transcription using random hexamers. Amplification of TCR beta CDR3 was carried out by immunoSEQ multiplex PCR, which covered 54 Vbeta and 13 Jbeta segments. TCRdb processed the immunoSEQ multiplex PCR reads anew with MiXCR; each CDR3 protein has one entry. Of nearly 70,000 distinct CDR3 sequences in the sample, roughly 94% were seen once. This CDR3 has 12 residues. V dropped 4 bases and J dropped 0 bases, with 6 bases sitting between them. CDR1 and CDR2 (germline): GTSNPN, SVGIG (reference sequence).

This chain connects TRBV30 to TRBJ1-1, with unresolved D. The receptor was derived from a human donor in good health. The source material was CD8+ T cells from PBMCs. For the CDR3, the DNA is TGTGCCTGGACGGACCTGAACACTGAAGCTTTCTTT. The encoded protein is CAWTDLNTEAFF.